These 7 T cell receptor beta chains share one sample of origin, sequenced in a study of blood T cell repertoires in COVID-19. Sequencing used immunoSEQ multiplex PCR; TCRdb keeps in-frame clones, though not all of them. The table records around 700,000 clones, more than 80% of them present only once. The sequenced material came from peripheral blood. These receptors were collected from a woman under 30 with acute or convalescent COVID-19.

This chain uses TRBV29-1 with TRBJ2-5; D not certain. CDR3 length equals 13 residues. Trimming left V 3 bases short and J 2 bases short, with 10 bases between. Per the germline V gene, CDR1 is SQVTM and CDR2 is ANQGSEA. The CDR3 DNA reads TGCAGCGTTGAGAGGTCGGCACAAGAGACCCAGTACTTC. Encoded protein: CSVERSAQETQYF.

The rearrangement links TRBV30 to TRBJ1-4; D is undetermined. The CDR3 is made up of 12 amino acids. Trimming stripped 3 bases from V and 7 bases from J, with 9 bases between. Germline CDR1 is GTSNPN and CDR2 is SVGIG (reference sequence). CDR3 sequence: CAWSYRGEKLFF. Here the CDR3 DNA reads TGTGCCTGGAGCTACCGGGGTGAAAAACTGTTTTTT.

V is TRBV24-1 and J is TRBJ1-1; 12 nucleotides line up with TRBD1. The CDR3 consists of 13 residues. J was trimmed by 7 bases and V by 8 bases; bases with no gene match: 4. Germline loops: CDR1 KGHDR, CDR2 SFDVKD. The CDR3 loop is CATKGTGGYEAFF. CDR3 in DNA: TGTGCCACCAAAGGGACAGGGGGCTATGAAGCTTTCTTT.

The CDR3 loop is CATSPQGVGRVFSNTEAFF. The CDR3 nucleotides are TGTGCCACCAGCCCTCAAGGGGTGGGAAGGGTCTTCTCGAACACTGAAGCTTTCTTT. The chain combines TRBV15 with TRBJ1-1; D is perhaps TRBD1 (5 bases). V was cut by 5 bases and J by 1 base, with 26 bases left in between. Germline-derived CDR1 and CDR2 are LNHNV and YYDKDF (reference sequence). CDR3 length equals 19 residues. Full variable domain (remainder filled in from reference TRBV15 and TRBJ1-1): DAMVIQNPRYQVTQFGKPVTLSCSQTLNHNVMYWYQQKSSQAPKLLFHYYDKDFNNEADTPDNFQSRRPNTSFCFLDIRSPGLGDTAMYLCATSPQGVGRVFSNTEAFFGQGTRLTVV.

The chain couples TRBV4-3 to TRBJ1-1, with 7 bases matching TRBD1. V shed 1 base, J shed 0 bases, and the junction held 8 bases outside the gene matches. The CDR3 runs 17 residues. The germline gives CDR1 LGHNA, CDR2 YSLEER. The CDR3 DNA sequence: TGCGCCAGCAGCCAAGGCAACAGGGGATCCATGAACACTGAAGCTTTCTTT. Translated, it gives CASSQGNRGSMNTEAFF.

This rearrangement joins TRBV2 to TRBJ1-6, with 7 bases matching TRBD1. V gave up 6 bases and J gave up 6 bases; unmatched junction bases: 5. Germline values: CDR1 SNHLY, CDR2 FYNNEI. The CDR3 is 14 amino acids. The CDR3 region has the DNA TGTGCCAGCAGCATTGACAGGGTTAATTCACCCCTCCACTTT. This translates into CASSIDRVNSPLHF.

The V and J genes are TRBV7-2 and TRBJ2-1, with 9 bases fitting TRBD1. CDR1 SGHTA and CDR2 FQGNSA come from the germline V gene. J gave up 4 bases and V 5 bases, and 6 bases lay outside the gene matches. The CDR3 runs 15 residues. The chain's CDR3 is CASSQHRGLYNEQFF. Written as DNA, the CDR3 is TGTGCCAGCAGCCAACACAGGGGGCTTTACAATGAGCAGTTCTTC.